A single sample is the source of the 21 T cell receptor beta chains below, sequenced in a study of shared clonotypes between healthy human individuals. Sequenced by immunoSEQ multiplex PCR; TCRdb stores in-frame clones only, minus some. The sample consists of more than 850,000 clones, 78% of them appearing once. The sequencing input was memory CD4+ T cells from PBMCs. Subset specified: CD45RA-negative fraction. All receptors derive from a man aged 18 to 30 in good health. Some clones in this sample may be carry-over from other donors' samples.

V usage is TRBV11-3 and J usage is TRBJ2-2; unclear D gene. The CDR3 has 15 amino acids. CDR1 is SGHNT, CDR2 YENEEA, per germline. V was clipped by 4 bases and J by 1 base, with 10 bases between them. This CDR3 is CASSSTAGNTGELFF. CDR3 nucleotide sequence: TGTGCCAGCAGCTCCACCGCCGGGAACACCGGGGAGCTGTTTTTT.

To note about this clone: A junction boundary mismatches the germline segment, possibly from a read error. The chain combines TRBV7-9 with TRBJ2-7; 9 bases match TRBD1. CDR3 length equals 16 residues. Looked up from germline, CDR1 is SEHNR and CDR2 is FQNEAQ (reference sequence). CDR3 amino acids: CASSSNPGTGSSEQYF. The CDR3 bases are TGTGCCAGCAGCTCAAACCCCGGGACAGGGTCCTCCGAGCAGTACTTC.

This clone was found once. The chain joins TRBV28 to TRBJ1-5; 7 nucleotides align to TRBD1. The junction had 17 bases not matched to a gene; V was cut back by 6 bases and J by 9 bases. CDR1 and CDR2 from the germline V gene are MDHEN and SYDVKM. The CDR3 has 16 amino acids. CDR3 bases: TGTGCCAGCAGCCCCTCAATTGGGTACAGGGGAACGCCCCAGCATTTT. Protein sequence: CASSPSIGYRGTPQHF.

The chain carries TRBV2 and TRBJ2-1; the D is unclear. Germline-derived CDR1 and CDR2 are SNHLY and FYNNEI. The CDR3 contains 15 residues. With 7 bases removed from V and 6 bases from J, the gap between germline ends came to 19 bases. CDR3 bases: TGTGCCAGCATTAGAGATAGTAAGGCGTCCAATGAGCAGTTCTTC. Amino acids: CASIRDSKASNEQFF.

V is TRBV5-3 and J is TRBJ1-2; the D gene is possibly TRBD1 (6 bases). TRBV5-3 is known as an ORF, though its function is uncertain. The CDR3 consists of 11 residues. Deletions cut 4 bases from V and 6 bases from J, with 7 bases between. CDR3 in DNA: TGTGCCAGAAGCCCAGGGGATGGCTACACCTTC. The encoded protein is CARSPGDGYTF.

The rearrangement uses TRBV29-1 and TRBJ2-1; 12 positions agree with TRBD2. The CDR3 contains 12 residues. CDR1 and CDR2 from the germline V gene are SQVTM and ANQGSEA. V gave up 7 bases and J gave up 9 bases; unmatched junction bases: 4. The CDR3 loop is CSGTSGMSEQFF. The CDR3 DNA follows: TGCAGCGGGACTAGCGGGATGAGTGAGCAGTTCTTC.

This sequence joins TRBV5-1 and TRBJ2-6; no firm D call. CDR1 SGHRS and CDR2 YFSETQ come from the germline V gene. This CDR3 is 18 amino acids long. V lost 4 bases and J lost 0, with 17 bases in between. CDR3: CASSIQRVYSSGANVLTF. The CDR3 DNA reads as TGCGCCAGCAGCATACAAAGGGTTTACTCCTCTGGGGCCAACGTCCTGACTTTC.

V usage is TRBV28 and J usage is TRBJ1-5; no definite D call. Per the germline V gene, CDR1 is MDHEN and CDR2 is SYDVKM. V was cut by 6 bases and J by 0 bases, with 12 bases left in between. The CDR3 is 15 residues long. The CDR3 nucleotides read TGTGCCAGCAGCCCAGTCCGGGCTAGCAATCAGCCCCAGCATTTT. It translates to CASSPVRASNQPQHF.

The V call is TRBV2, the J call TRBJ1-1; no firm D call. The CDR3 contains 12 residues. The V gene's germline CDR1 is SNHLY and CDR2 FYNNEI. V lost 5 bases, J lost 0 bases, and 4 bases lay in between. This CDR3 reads CASSYMNTEAFF. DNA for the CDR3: TGTGCCAGCAGTTACATGAACACTGAAGCTTTCTTT.

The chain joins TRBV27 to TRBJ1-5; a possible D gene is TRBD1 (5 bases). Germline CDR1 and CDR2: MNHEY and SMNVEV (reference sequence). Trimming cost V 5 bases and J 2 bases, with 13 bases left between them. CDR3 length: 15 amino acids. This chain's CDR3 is CASSPWGGGNQPQHF. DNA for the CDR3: TGTGCCAGCAGTCCCTGGGGGGGAGGCAATCAGCCCCAGCATTTT.

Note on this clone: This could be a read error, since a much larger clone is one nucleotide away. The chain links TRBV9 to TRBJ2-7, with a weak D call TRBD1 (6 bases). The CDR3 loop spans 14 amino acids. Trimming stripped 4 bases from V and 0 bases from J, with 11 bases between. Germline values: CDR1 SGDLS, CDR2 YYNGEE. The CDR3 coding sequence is TGTGCCAGCAGCCCCGGGACACCCTCCTACGAGCAGTACTTC. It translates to CASSPGTPSYEQYF. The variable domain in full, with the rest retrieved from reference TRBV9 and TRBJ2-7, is DSGVTQTPKHLITATGQRVTLRCSPRSGDLSVYWYQQSLDQGLQFLIQYYNGEERAKGNILERFSAQQFPDLHSELNLSSLELGDSALYFCASSPGTPSYEQYFGPGTRLTVT.

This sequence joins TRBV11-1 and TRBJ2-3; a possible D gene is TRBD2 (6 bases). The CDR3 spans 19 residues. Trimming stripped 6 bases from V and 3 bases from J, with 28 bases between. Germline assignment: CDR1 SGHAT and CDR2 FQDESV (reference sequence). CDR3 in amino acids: CASSPGLGMDLTSTDTQYF. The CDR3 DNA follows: TGTGCCAGCAGTCCGGGACTCGGAATGGACCTAACCTCAACAGATACGCAGTATTTT.

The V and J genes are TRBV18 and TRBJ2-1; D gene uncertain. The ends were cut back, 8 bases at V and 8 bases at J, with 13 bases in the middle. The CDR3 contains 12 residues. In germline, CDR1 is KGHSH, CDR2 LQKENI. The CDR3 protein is CASGARTDEQFF. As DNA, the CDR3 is TGTGCCAGCGGAGCTAGAACGGATGAGCAGTTCTTC.

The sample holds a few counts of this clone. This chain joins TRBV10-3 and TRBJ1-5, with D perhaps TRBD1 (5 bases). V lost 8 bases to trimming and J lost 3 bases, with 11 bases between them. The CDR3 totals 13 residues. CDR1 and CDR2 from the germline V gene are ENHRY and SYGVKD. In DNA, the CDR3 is TGTGCCATCCGGCGGGACCTCAATCAGCCCCAGCATTTT. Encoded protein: CAIRRDLNQPQHF.

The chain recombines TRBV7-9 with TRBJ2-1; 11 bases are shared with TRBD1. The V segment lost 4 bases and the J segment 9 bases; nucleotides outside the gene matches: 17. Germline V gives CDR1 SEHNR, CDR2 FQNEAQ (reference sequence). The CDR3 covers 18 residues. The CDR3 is CASSSTTGTGGTDSEQFF. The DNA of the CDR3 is TGTGCCAGCAGCTCAACCACGGGGACAGGGGGTACGGATAGTGAGCAGTTCTTC. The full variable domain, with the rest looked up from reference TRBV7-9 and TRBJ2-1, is DTGVSQNPRHKITKRGQNVTFRCDPISEHNRLYWYRQTLGQGPEFLTYFQNEAQLEKSRLLSDRFSAERPKGSFSTLEIQRTEQGDSAMYLCASSSTTGTGGTDSEQFFGPGTRLTVL.

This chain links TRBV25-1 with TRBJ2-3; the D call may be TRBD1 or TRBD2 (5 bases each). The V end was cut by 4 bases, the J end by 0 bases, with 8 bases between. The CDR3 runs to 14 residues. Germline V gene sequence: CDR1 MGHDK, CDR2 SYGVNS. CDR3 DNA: TGTGCCAGCAGTGGGGGACCAAGCACAGATACGCAGTATTTT. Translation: CASSGGPSTDTQYF.

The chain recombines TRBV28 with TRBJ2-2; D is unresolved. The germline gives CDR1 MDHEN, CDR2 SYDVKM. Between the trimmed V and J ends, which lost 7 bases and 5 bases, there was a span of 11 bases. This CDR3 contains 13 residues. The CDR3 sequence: CASTRTLTGELFF. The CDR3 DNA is TGTGCCAGCACCCGGACCCTTACCGGGGAGCTGTTTTTT.

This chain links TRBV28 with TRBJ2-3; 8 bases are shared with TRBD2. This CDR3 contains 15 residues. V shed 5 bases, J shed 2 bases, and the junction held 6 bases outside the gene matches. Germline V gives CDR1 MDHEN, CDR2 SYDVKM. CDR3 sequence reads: CASSPGGVSTDTQYF. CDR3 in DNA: TGTGCCAGCAGTCCGGGAGGGGTCTCCACAGATACGCAGTATTTT.

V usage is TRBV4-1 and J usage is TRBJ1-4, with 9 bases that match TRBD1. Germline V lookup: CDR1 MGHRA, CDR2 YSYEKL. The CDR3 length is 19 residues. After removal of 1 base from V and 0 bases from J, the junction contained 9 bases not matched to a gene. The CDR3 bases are TGCGCCAGCAGCCAAGTTATTGGGACAGGGACTGCAACTAATGAAAAACTGTTTTTT. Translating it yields CASSQVIGTGTATNEKLFF.

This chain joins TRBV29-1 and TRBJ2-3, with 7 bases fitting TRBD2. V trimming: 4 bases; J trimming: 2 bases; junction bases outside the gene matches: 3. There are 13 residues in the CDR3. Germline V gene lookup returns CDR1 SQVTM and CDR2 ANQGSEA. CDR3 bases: TGCAGCGTTGCGGGAGGACTCACAGATACGCAGTATTTT. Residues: CSVAGGLTDTQYF.

CDR3: CASSWDSVNNEQFF. The CDR3 DNA reads as TGTGCCAGCAGTTGGGACAGCGTTAACAATGAGCAGTTCTTC. The chain joins TRBV28 to TRBJ2-1, with 7 bases identical to TRBD1. Germline assignment: CDR1 MDHEN and CDR2 SYDVKM. V lost 4 bases, J lost 5 bases, and 5 bases stayed unmatched. This CDR3 is 14 amino acids long.